Detailed here is one TCR beta chain. CDR3 size: 15 residues. The V end was cut by 3 bases, the J end by 7 bases, with 13 bases between. Germline CDR1 and CDR2: LGHDT and YNNKEL (reference sequence). This record comes from a study of T cell responses to AZD1222 COVID-19 vaccine. The protocol was immunoSEQ multiplex PCR, while the TCRdb copy is restricted to in-frame clones and leaves out a portion. This table has approximately 74,000 clones, about 82% appearing once. The chain joins TRBV3-1 (or the pseudogene TRBV3-2) to TRBJ1-6; TRBD1 might be the D (6 bases). This receptor was taken from an adult in good health. Material: peripheral blood, obtained on day 0 of AZD1222 vaccination. CDR3 bases: TGTGCCAGCAGCCACGTACAGGGAGCGAATTCACCCCTCCACTTT. It codes for CASSHVQGANSPLHF.